The rows below give T cell receptor beta chains drawn from one sample of a study of blood T cell repertoires in COVID-19. The assay was immunoSEQ multiplex PCR, and TCRdb's table has in-frame clones only and misses some. The table lists almost 500,000 clones, roughly nine tenths of them singletons. Sequences were obtained from PBMCs or T cells enriched from blood (not recorded which). These receptors were taken from a woman aged 55-75 years who had recovered from COVID-19. CDR3s include the opening cysteine and the closing phenylalanine or tryptophan. The D gene is left open where the match is weak.

TRBJ1-2 | TRBV10-3 | TRBD1 | TGTGCCATCAGCGGCGGACAGGGGAAGGATGGCTACACCTTC | CAISGGQGKDGYTF
TRBJ2-5 | TRBV3-1/TRBV3-2 | - | TGTGCCAGCACCAAAGGGAGTGACCAGTACTTC | CASTKGSDQYF
TRBJ2-7 | TRBV19 | TRBD2 | TGTGCCAGTAGTATCCTAGCGGGGTCCGCCTACGAGCAGTACTTC | CASSILAGSAYEQYF
TRBJ1-5 | TRBV5-1 | TRBD1 | TGCGCCAGCAGCTTGGTGCCAGGGGGGAATCAGCCCCAGCATTTT | CASSLVPGGNQPQHF
TRBJ2-7 | TRBV9 | - | TGTGCCAGCAGCTACGAGGGGGAGGGGAGTTACGAGCAGTACTTC | CASSYEGEGSYEQYF
TRBJ2-3 | TRBV3-1/TRBV3-2 | TRBD1 | TGTGCCAGCAGCCAAGCGACAGGGGGGACAGATACGCAGTATTTT | CASSQATGGTDTQYF
TRBJ1-2 | TRBV6-5 | TRBD1 | TGTGCCAGCAGTTACGGGACAGGGGGCTTTCACACCTTC | CASSYGTGGFHTF
TRBJ1-1 | TRBV7-9 | TRBD1 | TGTGCCAGCAGGGGGACAGGGCCCACTGAAGCTTTCTTT | CASRGTGPTEAFF
TRBJ2-1 | TRBV6-5 | TRBD2 | TGTGCCAGCCCTCGGGCGGGGGGCCGACGGGAGCCGCAGTTCTTC | CASPRAGGRREPQFF
TRBJ2-3 | TRBV5-1 | TRBD1 | TGCGCCAGCAGCTTGGCCCCGGACAGGGGGGTGTATACGCAGTATTTT | CASSLAPDRGVYTQYF